A single sample gave rise to the 6 T cell receptor beta chains below, sequenced in a study of post-analysis software for immune sequencing data. cDNA libraries for TCR beta contained unique molecular identifiers. TCRdb called the PCR reads again in MiXCR, with one record for every CDR3 protein. The sample carries roughly 600,000 distinct CDR3 sequences, roughly 46% recorded once. No antigen has been assigned to these receptors. Study outcomes and limitations: Compared with controls, patients had more of about 5 TRBV segments, including TRBV5-6, TRBV5-1 and TRBV20-1.

Sequences were obtained from blood. The source is a girl aged 5 to 17 with multiple sclerosis.

V gene TRBV5-1 combines with J gene TRBJ1-1; TRBD1 might be the D (6 bases). Germline CDR1 reads SGHRS; CDR2 reads YFSETQ. The CDR3 is 16 residues long. Trimming shortened V by 0 bases and J by 1 base, and 13 bases separated the two germline ends. The CDR3 nucleotides read TGCGCCAGCAGCTTGGTTATAACAGGGACGAACACTGAAGCTTTCTTT. This codes for CASSLVITGTNTEAFF.

This chain joins TRBV20-1 and TRBJ1-1; 8 bases match TRBD1. CDR3 length equals 14 residues. Per germline, CDR1 DFQATT and CDR2 SNEGSKA (reference sequence). J was trimmed by 6 bases and V by 1 base; bases with no gene match: 7. The CDR3: CSARVPGGFAEAFF. The CDR3 nucleotides read TGCAGTGCTAGAGTCCCAGGGGGCTTCGCTGAAGCTTTCTTT.

This chain connects TRBV7-2 to TRBJ1-1; D gene unclear. CDR1 and CDR2 from the germline V gene are SGHTA and FQGNSA. The CDR3 length is 15 residues. Trimming shortened V by 1 base and J by 0 bases, and 9 bases separated the two germline ends. CDR3 sequence reads: CASSLGRLLNTEAFF. CDR3 DNA sequence: TGTGCCAGCAGCTTAGGGCGCCTTTTGAACACTGAAGCTTTCTTT.

This clonotype was seen a few times. The rearrangement links TRBV3-1 to TRBJ1-1; D remains unclear. CDR3 length: 16 amino acids. Germline CDR1 reads LGHDT; CDR2 reads YNNKEL (reference sequence). V was cut by 3 bases and J by 2 bases, with 16 bases left in between. The CDR3 loop is CASSHGSGSPNTEAFF. CDR3 DNA: TGTGCCAGCAGCCACGGGTCGGGGTCCCCTAACACTGAAGCTTTCTTT.

This clonotype was detected once. The rearrangement links TRBV12-3 or TRBV12-4 to TRBJ2-6; 7 positions match TRBD1. The CDR3 extends over 16 amino acids. Losses at the gene ends were 11 bases for V and 1 base for J; bases not matched to a gene: 11. The CDR3 loop reads CAGSLAGGSGANVLTF. CDR3 coding DNA: TGTGCCGGTAGTTTAGCAGGGGGTTCTGGGGCCAACGTCCTGACTTTC.

A word on this clonotype: At one of its ends the junction is not consistent with the germline gene, which may arise from a read error. V is TRBV7-7 and J is TRBJ2-2; TRBD2 aligns across 13 bases. CDR3 size: 17 residues. Germline V lookup: CDR1 SSHAT, CDR2 FNYEAQ (reference sequence). In DNA form, the CDR3 reads TGTGCTAGCAGCTTAAGACTAGCGGGAGGGAACACCGGGGAGCTGTTTTTT. Amino acids: CASSLRLAGGNTGELFF.